The 17 T cell receptor beta chains given below trace back to one sample, sequenced in a study of T cells in Graves' hyperthyroidism and ophthalmopathy. RNA transcripts gave rise to amplified TCR beta CDR3 regions. The study used the HTBI primer set for a first-round RT-PCR of the TCR CDR3. TCRdb processed the multiplex PCR reads anew with MiXCR; each CDR3 protein has one entry. The table includes around 690,000 distinct CDR3 sequences, roughly 17% detected once. Sequenced sample: blood. These TCRs come from a man aged 50 or older with Graves' hyperthyroidism.

A word on this clonotype: Given a much more abundant clone one base away, this may be a read error. The genes are TRBV2 and TRBJ1-2, with 7 nucleotides matching TRBD1. From germline, CDR1 is SNHLY and CDR2 FYNNEI. The CDR3 is made up of 16 amino acids. The CDR3 nucleotides read TGTGCCAGCAGTCCTGGGACAGATTTTTCTAACTATGGCTGCACCTTC. Translating it yields CASSPGTDFSNYGCTF.

This clonotype was counted at least ten times. V is TRBV27 and J is TRBJ2-7, with 7 bases fitting TRBD1. CDR1 and CDR2 (germline): MNHEY, SMNVEV (reference sequence). The CDR3 extends over 13 amino acids. V was pared by 6 bases and J by 6 bases, with 8 bases of the junction left unmatched. CDR3 coding DNA: TGTGCCAGCAGCCTCCAGGACAGGCGCGAGCAGTACTTC. Residues: CASSLQDRREQYF.

This clonotype was detected a few times. The chain combines TRBV6-2 or TRBV6-3 with TRBJ1-1, with TRBD1 as a possible D gene (5 bases). The CDR3 length is 14 residues. Trimming cost V 2 bases and J 4 bases, with 11 bases left between them. The germline V gene has CDR1 MNHEY and CDR2 SVGEGT. CDR3 sequence: CASSYGRGGTEAFF. The CDR3 coding sequence is TGTGCCAGCAGTTACGGGCGGGGGGGCACTGAAGCTTTCTTT.

This clonotype was seen repeatedly, ten times or more. The V gene is TRBV18, the J gene TRBJ2-3; no reliable D call. V was pared by 5 bases and J by 6 bases, with 15 bases between. The germline CDR1 and CDR2 sequences are KGHSH and LQKENI. This CDR3 spans 14 amino acids. As DNA, the CDR3 is TGTGCCAGCTCAACCCCGGTGGAAAAGGATACGCAGTATTTT. Amino acid sequence: CASSTPVEKDTQYF.

This clonotype was seen more than once but under ten times. V usage is TRBV10-1 and J usage is TRBJ2-1; D call uncertain. This CDR3 has 12 amino acids. CDR1 is WNHNN and CDR2 is SYGVQD in the germline V gene (reference sequence). Trimming took off 0 bases at V and 8 bases at J, with 5 bases between the two ends. The CDR3 spells CASSESWDEQFF. The CDR3 DNA is TGCGCCAGCAGTGAGTCTTGGGATGAGCAGTTCTTC.

The chain links TRBV28 to TRBJ1-4; TRBD1 matches at 8 bases. The CDR3 extends over 13 amino acids. CDR1 and CDR2 (germline): MDHEN, SYDVKM. The V segment lost 6 bases and the J segment 7 bases; nucleotides outside the gene matches: 4. The CDR3 spells CASRDGQGEKLFF. CDR3 bases: TGTGCCAGCAGAGATGGACAGGGTGAAAAACTGTTTTTT.

This clonotype came up many times. The chain couples TRBV7-9 to TRBJ2-1, with 9 nucleotides matching TRBD2. CDR1 and CDR2 (germline): SEHNR, FQNEAQ (reference sequence). The junction had 10 bases not matched to a gene; V was cut back by 4 bases and J by 3 bases. This CDR3 is built from 17 residues. The CDR3 loop reads CASSYYAGGPSYNEQFF. The DNA of the CDR3 is TGTGCCAGCAGCTACTACGCGGGAGGGCCCAGCTACAATGAGCAGTTCTTC.

Details on this clonotype: Germline is not matched at one junction end, which may reflect a read error. CDR3 protein: CVSTPPGAESTDTQYF. The CDR3 nucleotides are TGTGTCAGTACCCCCCCGGGAGCGGAGAGCACAGATACGCAGTATTTT. V usage is TRBV19 and J usage is TRBJ2-3; TRBD2 is a possible D gene (6 bases). The V gene's germline CDR1 is LNHDA and CDR2 SQIVND (reference sequence). This CDR3 contains 16 residues.

In this sample, this clonotype turned up many times. The rearrangement links TRBV28 to TRBJ2-5; D perhaps matches TRBD2 (6 bases). Germline V gives CDR1 MDHEN, CDR2 SYDVKM. Trimming stripped 5 bases from V and 3 bases from J, with 16 bases between. The CDR3 has 15 amino acids. CDR3: CASSQIREWKETQYF. DNA for the CDR3: TGTGCCAGCAGTCAAATCCGGGAGTGGAAAGAGACCCAGTACTTC.

This clonotype appeared many times. V gene TRBV3-1 combines with J gene TRBJ2-7; 8 bases align to TRBD1. Trimming took 1 base from V and 4 from J; bases not matched to a gene: 6. Germline CDR1 LGHDT, CDR2 YNNKEL (reference sequence). The CDR3 runs 15 residues. DNA for the CDR3: TGTGCCAGCAGCCAAGGAAACCAGGGGGCTTACGAGCAGTACTTC. It translates to CASSQGNQGAYEQYF.

This clonotype was seen repeatedly, ten times or more. V is TRBV5-1 and J is TRBJ1-1; D gene uncertain. Per germline, CDR1 SGHRS and CDR2 YFSETQ. Trimming removed 0 bases from V and 4 bases from J, with 13 bases in between. This CDR3 is built from 15 residues. The chain's CDR3 is CASSLDGPGGTEAFF. The CDR3 DNA is TGCGCCAGCAGCTTGGACGGGCCCGGCGGCACTGAAGCTTTCTTT.

V is TRBV5-1 and J is TRBJ2-1; 7 bases match TRBD2. Germline V gene lookup returns CDR1 SGHRS and CDR2 YFSETQ. The trim removed 2 bases at V and 7 bases at J, leaving 6 bases unmatched. The CDR3 spans 14 residues. The CDR3 DNA reads TGCGCCAGCAGCTTAGCGGGGACGGAGAATGAGCAGTTCTTC. It specifies CASSLAGTENEQFF.

Concerning this clonotype itself: One base away lies a much larger clone, so this may be a sequencing read error. This chain uses TRBV19 with TRBJ2-7; 9 bases are a match to TRBD1. The CDR3 is 14 amino acids. Losses at the gene ends were 5 bases for V and 2 bases for J; bases not matched to a gene: 4. Germline CDR1 and CDR2: LNHDA and SQIVND (reference sequence). The CDR3, as DNA: TGTGCCAGTAGTGTGGGACAGGGTCCCTACGAGCAGTACTTC. It is translated as CASSVGQGPYEQYF.

This clonotype was seen a few times. The chain employs TRBV11-2 and TRBJ1-3; unclear D gene. Between the trimmed V and J ends, which lost 4 bases and 0 bases, there was a span of 10 bases. The CDR3 consists of 15 residues. CDR1 and CDR2 (germline): SGHAT, FQNNGV. The DNA for the CDR3 is TGTGCCAGCAGCTCGCAGTTGGGCTCTGGAAACACCATATATTTT. It codes for CASSSQLGSGNTIYF.

This clonotype has just a few counts. The rearrangement joins TRBV30 to TRBJ2-2, with a possible D match to TRBD2 (6 bases). This CDR3 is 13 amino acids long. Germline-derived CDR1 and CDR2 are GTSNPN and SVGIG (reference sequence). The CDR3 DNA reads as TGTGCTGAAACCGGGACTCACACCGGGGAGCTGTTTTTT. It encodes CAETGTHTGELFF.

This clonotype has ten or more counts. The gene calls are TRBV7-9 and TRBJ2-3; the D is unclear. This CDR3 is 13 amino acids long. The germline V gene has CDR1 SEHNR and CDR2 FQNEAQ (reference sequence). The V gene lost 5 bases and the J gene lost 6 bases, with 12 bases spanning the gap. The CDR3 DNA sequence: TGTGCCAGCAGCCCGACTCTGCTTGATACGCAGTATTTT. This codes for CASSPTLLDTQYF.

The table lists this clonotype with many counts. J is TRBJ1-1 and V is TRBV4-1, with D uncertain. The CDR3 spans 14 residues. CDR1 and CDR2 (germline): MGHRA, YSYEKL. V lost 2 bases and J lost 1, with 8 bases in between. In DNA form, the CDR3 reads TGCGCCAGCAGCCAATATGCAGCGAACACTGAAGCTTTCTTT. This codes for CASSQYAANTEAFF.